These T cell receptor beta chains were read from a single sample in a study of blood T cell repertoires in COVID-19. Measured with immunoSEQ multiplex PCR; TCRdb has only the in-frame clones, and not every one. The sample holds approximately 330,000 clones, approximately 88% seen once. Sample: peripheral blood. These receptors were obtained from a man aged 25-45 years with COVID-19, enrolled during active disease. The CDR3 runs from the conserved cysteine through the conserved F or W. A D gene is named only where the DNA matches it firmly. Size tells how often a clone was seen (once, few, many) or the class of an expanded clone, and some rows leave it out.

TRBJ2-2	TRBV5-6	TRBD1	NA	TGTGCCAGCAGCTTGGGGACAGGGCTCGGGGAGCTGTTTTTT	CASSLGTGLGELFF
TRBJ1-2	TRBV18	NA	once	TGTGCCAGCTCACCAGGGCCTGGGCCCAACTATGGCTACACCTTC	CASSPGPGPNYGYTF
TRBJ2-5	TRBV9	TRBD2	NA	TGTGCCAGCAGCGTAGGCGGGAGTTCGGGGTTGGAGACCCAGTACTTC	CASSVGGSSGLETQYF
TRBJ1-4	TRBV19	NA	NA	TGTGCCAGTAGTTACAGCTTTGAAAAACTGTTTTTT	CASSYSFEKLFF
TRBJ1-1	TRBV20-1	NA	NA	TGCAGTGCTAGGGTGTACAGTGAAGCTTTCTTT	CSARVYSEAFF
TRBJ2-7	TRBV5-1	NA	NA	TGCGCCAGCAGCTTAACAGGCCGCTACGAGCAGTACTTC	CASSLTGRYEQYF
TRBJ1-2	TRBV9	NA	once	TGTGCCAGCAGCAAACGAGGGGGCTATGGCTACACCTTC	CASSKRGGYGYTF
TRBJ1-1	TRBV18	TRBD1	NA	TGTGCCAGCTCACCCCAGACAGGGACATTGAACACTGAAGCTTTCTTT	CASSPQTGTLNTEAFF
TRBJ2-1	TRBV27	NA	NA	TGTGCCAGCAGTTTATGGGGGGTGTCCTCCTACAATGAGCAGTTCTTC	CASSLWGVSSYNEQFF
TRBJ2-3	TRBV19	TRBD2	NA	TGTGCCAGTAAGACTAGCGGGGGCACAGATACGCAGTATTTT	CASKTSGGTDTQYF
TRBJ1-4	TRBV12-5	NA	NA	TGTGCTAGTGGTTACCACAGGGATGAAAAACTGTTTTTT	CASGYHRDEKLFF
TRBJ2-1	TRBV4-3	TRBD2	NA	TGCGCCAGCAGCCAAGGACTAGCGGGGGCCTACAATGAGCAGTTCTTC	CASSQGLAGAYNEQFF
TRBJ2-7	TRBV5-6	TRBD2	NA	TGTGCCAGCAGCTTGCGACTAGCGGGAGTAGACGAGCAGTACTTC	CASSLRLAGVDEQYF
TRBJ2-7	TRBV28	NA	NA	TGTGCCAGCACCCCCGGGGTCTCCTACGAGCAGTACTTC	CASTPGVSYEQYF
TRBJ2-3	TRBV6-5	NA	NA	TGTGCCAGCAGTTACTTTACAGGGTCGGCAGATACGCAGTATTTT	CASSYFTGSADTQYF
TRBJ1-2	TRBV6-2/TRBV6-3	NA	NA	TGTGCCAGCAGTATTACTTACGTCTATGGCTACACCTTC	CASSITYVYGYTF
TRBJ2-7	TRBV5-4	NA	NA	TGTGCCAGCAGCCCCCTCCGGGAACCCTACGAGCAGTACTTC	CASSPLREPYEQYF
TRBJ2-7	TRBV4-2	NA	NA	TGTGCCAGCAGCCATGACTACGGGACACCCGAGCAGTACTTC	CASSHDYGTPEQYF
TRBJ2-2	TRBV12-3/TRBV12-4	NA	many	TGTGCCAGCAGCTTGATAGTGGCCGGGGAGCTGTTTTTT	CASSLIVAGELFF
TRBJ2-1	TRBV7-9	TRBD1	NA	TGTGCCAGCAGCTTTGTCACAGGGGGCATGACCGAGCAGTTCTTC	CASSFVTGGMTEQFF
TRBJ2-1	TRBV11-1	TRBD2	NA	TGTGCCAGCAGCCCTAGCGGGGGGGATTACAATGAGCAGTTCTTC	CASSPSGGDYNEQFF
TRBJ1-1	TRBV18	NA	NA	TGTGCCAGCTCACGGGGCGGCCTACCGAACACTGAAGCTTTCTTT	CASSRGGLPNTEAFF
TRBJ2-5	TRBV2	NA	NA	TGTGCCAGCCAAAAGCAGGGCCCCGGGGAGACCCAGTACTTC	CASQKQGPGETQYF
TRBJ1-1	TRBV28	TRBD1	NA	TGTGCCAGCACCCCGGGACAGGGGTGGGACACTGAAGCTTTCTTT	CASTPGQGWDTEAFF
TRBJ1-6	TRBV6-6	NA	NA	TGTGCCAGCAGTACCGAAGGGGCTTATAATTCACCCCTCCACTTT	CASSTEGAYNSPLHF
TRBJ2-3	TRBV27	TRBD2	NA	TGTGCCAGCAGTTCCTCGGCAGCGGGGACAGATACGCAGTATTTT	CASSSSAAGTDTQYF
TRBJ2-2	TRBV5-1	NA	NA	TGCGCCAGCAGCGTGAGAACGGGGAGCGGGGAGCTGTTTTTT	CASSVRTGSGELFF
TRBJ2-2	TRBV15	TRBD1	NA	TGTGCCACCAGCCCAGGGGGAAGTGGCGGGGAGCTGTTTTTT	CATSPGGSGGELFF
TRBJ1-4	TRBV27	NA	NA	TGTGCCAGCAGTTCCTCCACAGGAGTAAGGGAAAAACTGTTTTTT	CASSSSTGVREKLFF